A single sample is the source of the 26 T cell receptor beta chains below, sequenced in a study of response to subunit inactivated influenza vaccine (dated by TCRdb to the late 2010s). Libraries came from RT-PCR. TCRdb names Illumina HiSeq 2500 as the instrument used. TCRdb reanalyzed the raw reads on its own, using fastp at Q25 for trimming and MiXCR for clone calling, and kept in-frame beta chains. Merged by CDR3 protein, the rows form single entries marked with the most common genes and DNA. This sample has more than 200,000 distinct CDR3 sequences in its table, and approximately 12% of those were observed once. About 7.8% of the sample lies in the top ten. The sample here was non-naive T cells sorted from PBMCs, taken approximately 15 days before vaccination. In light of the paper, this sample's cell subset or site label describes: memory T cell fraction. The receptors come from a man aged 45-65 years who received an inactivated influenza vaccine. Donor details come from another sample of the same person, matched by shared clones.

About this clonotype itself: A junction end diverges from the germline sequence, so it may reflect a read error. V usage is TRBV5-1 and J usage is TRBJ2-7, with unresolved D. Germline-derived CDR1 and CDR2 are SGHRS and YFSETQ. The CDR3 covers 14 residues. The CDR3, as DNA: TGCGCCAGTAGGGTCGACGTCATCTCCTACGAGCAGGACTTC. Its translation: CASRVDVISYEQDF.

This clonotype was detected ten times or more. V and J are TRBV12-3 or TRBV12-4 and TRBJ2-2, with 7 bases identical to TRBD2. Germline trimming cut 7 bases from V and 6 bases from J; bases unmatched to any gene: 11. The CDR3 is 15 residues long. Here the CDR3 reads CASTYYTAGAGELFF. CDR3 sequence (DNA): TGTGCCAGCACCTATTACACGGCGGGGGCCGGGGAGCTGTTTTTT.

This clonotype was observed at least ten times. The CDR3 DNA follows: TGTGCCAGCAGTGAGGGGACCGGGGAGCTGTTTTTT. It yields the protein CASSEGTGELFF. The rearrangement links TRBV2 to TRBJ2-2; D unclear. Trimming removed 3 bases from V and 5 bases from J, with 4 bases in between. Germline CDR1 and CDR2: SNHLY and FYNNEI. This CDR3 is 12 amino acids long.

Many counts were recorded for this clonotype. The chain is built from TRBV29-1 and TRBJ2-1; D ambiguous. Germline CDR1 SQVTM, CDR2 ANQGSEA. V lost 4 bases to trimming and J lost 2 bases, with 9 bases between them. The CDR3 extends over 13 amino acids. DNA for the CDR3: TGCAGCGTTGTTCGCAGGACCTACAATGAGCAGTTCTTC. Its protein product is CSVVRRTYNEQFF.

The V call is TRBV4-1, the J call TRBJ2-3; TRBD1 aligns across 7 bases. Germline-derived CDR1 and CDR2 are MGHRA and YSYEKL. The ends lost 4 bases at V and 3 bases at J; junction bases unmatched: 7. CDR3 length: 15 residues. CDR3 DNA sequence: TGCGCCAGCAGCCCCCAGGGACAGATAACAGATACGCAGTATTTT. It yields the protein CASSPQGQITDTQYF.

This clonotype appeared a few times. The rearrangement joins TRBV6-2 or TRBV6-3 to TRBJ1-2; possibly TRBD1 for D (5 bases). Germline CDR1 is MNHEY and CDR2 is SVGEGT. V lost 5 bases, J lost 6 bases, and 7 bases lay in between. The CDR3 contains 11 residues. CDR3: CASSIRDGYTF. CDR3 DNA: TGTGCCAGCAGTATCAGGGATGGCTACACCTTC.

This clonotype has a handful of counts. The chain is built from TRBV30 and TRBJ2-1; 9 positions agree with TRBD2. This CDR3 region has 16 residues. The V segment lost 0 bases and the J segment 5 bases; nucleotides outside the gene matches: 8. From germline, CDR1 is GTSNPN and CDR2 SVGIG (reference sequence). As DNA, the CDR3 is TGTGCCTGGAGTGTACTAACTAGCGGGCCCAACAATGAGCAGTTCTTC. It translates to CAWSVLTSGPNNEQFF.

The chain recombines TRBV5-1 with TRBJ2-6; unclear D gene. The CDR3 is 17 residues long. With 0 bases removed from V and 0 bases from J, the gap between germline ends came to 10 bases. CDR1 is SGHRS and CDR2 is YFSETQ in the germline V gene. The CDR3 region has the DNA TGCGCCAGCAGCTTGGCCCTGATACGCTCTGGGGCCAACGTCCTGACTTTC. This codes for CASSLALIRSGANVLTF.

This chain links TRBV9 with TRBJ2-5, with D possibly TRBD2 on 6 matching bases. V lost 0 bases and J lost 1, with 13 bases in between. CDR3 length equals 16 residues. Looked up from germline, CDR1 is SGDLS and CDR2 is YYNGEE. CDR3 region: CASSVATMGGQETQYF. Written as DNA, the CDR3 is TGTGCCAGCAGCGTAGCTACTATGGGGGGCCAAGAGACCCAGTACTTC.

This clonotype was counted only a few times. This sequence joins TRBV5-1 and TRBJ2-1; 15 bases line up with TRBD2. CDR3 length equals 17 residues. Germline CDR1 reads SGHRS; CDR2 reads YFSETQ. Trimming cost V 4 bases and J 6 bases; bases outside gene matches: 8. The CDR3 DNA reads as TGCGCCAGCAGCCATGGGACTAGCGGGAGGACGGGCAATGAGCAGTTCTTC. Translated: CASSHGTSGRTGNEQFF.

Here the CDR3 reads CAISDGTYNEQFF. The DNA of the CDR3 is TGTGCCATCAGTGACGGGACCTACAATGAGCAGTTCTTC. The V and J genes are TRBV10-3 and TRBJ2-1; possible D gene TRBD2, 5 bases. Germline V lookup: CDR1 ENHRY, CDR2 SYGVKD. The germline V and J ends were trimmed by 3 bases and 2 bases, with 5 bases remaining between them. This CDR3 comprises 13 residues.

Here the CDR3 DNA reads TGTGCCAGCAGGAGAGCGGTCTCCTACGAGCAGTACTTC. It is translated as CASRRAVSYEQYF. V is TRBV7-8 and J is TRBJ2-7; perhaps TRBD2 as D (5 bases). The CDR3 has 13 residues. Germline V lookup: CDR1 SGHVS, CDR2 FQNEAQ. The ends were cut back, 6 bases at V and 0 bases at J, with 9 bases in the middle.

This clonotype has just a few counts. CDR3 DNA: TGCGCCAGCAGCCAAGGCAGGGGCAATTACTATGGCTACACCTTC. Amino acid sequence: CASSQGRGNYYGYTF. The chain has TRBV4-3 and TRBJ1-2; D possibly corresponds to TRBD1 (6 bases). Germline loops: CDR1 LGHNA, CDR2 YSLEER. V was clipped by 1 base and J by 3 bases, with 12 bases between them. The CDR3 is 15 residues long.

The sample holds a few counts of this clonotype. The chain links TRBV6-2 or TRBV6-3 to TRBJ2-2, with TRBD1 identical over 9 bases. The CDR3 totals 17 residues. Losses at the gene ends were 6 bases for V and 5 bases for J; bases not matched to a gene: 13. The germline CDR1 and CDR2 sequences are MNHEY and SVGEGT. This CDR3 reads CASRSRDRAGGTGELFF. CDR3 DNA sequence: TGTGCCAGCAGATCCCGGGACAGGGCAGGGGGTACCGGGGAGCTGTTTTTT.

This sequence joins TRBV2 and TRBJ2-7; the D call may be TRBD1 or TRBD2 (5 bases each). Trimming cost V 3 bases and J 2 bases, with 11 bases left between them. This CDR3 is 14 amino acids long. Germline assignment: CDR1 SNHLY and CDR2 FYNNEI. The CDR3 coding sequence is TGTGCCAGCAGTGACAAGGGGAGAGCCTACGAGCAGTACTTC. Protein: CASSDKGRAYEQYF.

The chain carries TRBV9 and TRBJ2-7; 7 nucleotides line up with TRBD1. Germline assignment: CDR1 SGDLS and CDR2 YYNGEE. With V trimmed by 4 bases and J by 7 bases, 11 bases remained unmatched. CDR3 length equals 14 residues. CDR3 in DNA: TGTGCCAGCAGCCCTCGACAGGGTGCTGGTGAGCAGTACTTC. It yields the protein CASSPRQGAGEQYF.

This clonotype came up a few times. This CDR3 reads CASSSGGLNYGYTF. The CDR3 DNA is TGTGCCAGCAGTTCTGGGGGCCTGAACTATGGCTACACCTTC. This rearrangement joins TRBV28 to TRBJ1-2; possible D gene TRBD1, 6 bases. Germline V CDR1 and CDR2: MDHEN, SYDVKM. V was shortened by 4 bases and J by 2 bases, with 11 bases between the two germline ends. The CDR3 spans 14 residues.

This clonotype was recorded many times. This rearrangement joins TRBV12-3 or TRBV12-4 to TRBJ1-1; 8 positions match TRBD1. The CDR3 is 15 residues long. V was pared by 7 bases and J by 1 base, with 8 bases of the junction left unmatched. The CDR3 spells CASKVGQGANTEAFF. The CDR3 coding sequence is TGTGCCAGCAAGGTGGGGCAGGGGGCGAACACTGAAGCTTTCTTT.

This clonotype was detected only a few times. The rearrangement joins TRBV11-2 to TRBJ2-3; 7 bases are shared with TRBD2. This CDR3 contains 15 residues. V shed 5 bases, J shed 4 bases, and the junction held 9 bases outside the gene matches. Germline-derived CDR1 and CDR2 are SGHAT and FQNNGV. CDR3 loop: CASSQISGPADTQYF. The DNA of the CDR3 is TGTGCCAGCAGCCAAATTAGCGGGCCGGCAGATACGCAGTATTTT.

This chain links TRBV6-2 or TRBV6-3 with TRBJ2-5; D ambiguous. Germline V gives CDR1 MNHEY, CDR2 SVGEGT. The CDR3 is 15 amino acids. Trimming pared 10 bases from V and 4 bases from J, leaving 22 bases between. CDR3 coding DNA: TGTGCCACCCATCCGGCGGAAGAAAGTGTAGAGACCCAGTACTTC. It encodes CATHPAEESVETQYF.

This clonotype has a count of ten or more. The chain is built from TRBV3-1 and TRBJ2-1, with 12 bases lining up with TRBD2. With V trimmed by 0 bases and J by 7 bases, 16 bases remained unmatched. Looked up from germline, CDR1 is LGHDT and CDR2 is YNNKEL (reference sequence). The CDR3 extends over 20 amino acids. CDR3 residues: CASSQDRLAGGPKSLNEQFF. The CDR3 DNA reads as TGTGCCAGCAGCCAAGATCGGCTAGCGGGGGGGCCTAAATCCCTAAATGAGCAGTTCTTC.

CDR3: CASSLALSLEQYF. CDR3 nucleotides: TGTGCCAGCAGTTTAGCGCTTTCTTTAGAGCAGTACTTC. The chain couples TRBV12-3 or TRBV12-4 to TRBJ2-7; D remains unclear. The CDR3 spans 13 residues. The V end was cut by 0 bases, the J end by 7 bases, with 10 bases between.

Only a few counts were recorded for this clonotype. This chain joins TRBV28 and TRBJ1-2; D may be TRBD1 (5 bases). Per germline, CDR1 MDHEN and CDR2 SYDVKM. Trimming removed 2 bases from V and 7 bases from J, with 14 bases in between. The CDR3 runs to 14 residues. The CDR3 here is CASSLGTLRSGYTF. Written as DNA, the CDR3 is TGTGCCAGCAGTTTAGGGACTCTAAGGAGTGGCTACACCTTC.

This rearrangement joins TRBV5-5 to TRBJ1-6; 8 bases are a match to TRBD1. Germline V gives CDR1 SGHKS, CDR2 YYEKEE (reference sequence). The CDR3 extends over 17 amino acids. The junction had 14 bases not matched to a gene; V was cut back by 3 bases and J by 9 bases. The chain's CDR3 is CASSSTQGGKQISPLHF. CDR3 bases: TGTGCCAGCAGCTCTACACAGGGGGGAAAACAGATTTCACCCCTCCACTTT.

This clonotype was seen many times. The CDR3 spells CASSQGRWISNYEQYF. CDR3 bases: TGTGCCAGCAGCCAAGGGAGGTGGATCTCCAACTACGAGCAGTACTTC. The V call is TRBV3-1, the J call TRBJ2-7; D may be TRBD2 (5 bases). The CDR3 is made up of 16 amino acids. Trimming removed 1 base at V and 3 bases at J, with 16 bases between. The V gene's germline CDR1 is LGHDT and CDR2 YNNKEL (reference sequence).

In this sample, this clonotype turned up a few times. This chain links TRBV7-9 with TRBJ2-4; weak D call: TRBD2 (5 bases). With 1 base removed from V and 0 bases from J, the gap between germline ends came to 7 bases. Germline V lookup: CDR1 SEHNR, CDR2 FQNEAQ (reference sequence). The CDR3 totals 15 residues. The CDR3 sequence: CASSLDGVAKNIQYF. CDR3 DNA sequence: TGTGCCAGCAGCTTAGACGGGGTAGCCAAAAACATTCAGTACTTC.